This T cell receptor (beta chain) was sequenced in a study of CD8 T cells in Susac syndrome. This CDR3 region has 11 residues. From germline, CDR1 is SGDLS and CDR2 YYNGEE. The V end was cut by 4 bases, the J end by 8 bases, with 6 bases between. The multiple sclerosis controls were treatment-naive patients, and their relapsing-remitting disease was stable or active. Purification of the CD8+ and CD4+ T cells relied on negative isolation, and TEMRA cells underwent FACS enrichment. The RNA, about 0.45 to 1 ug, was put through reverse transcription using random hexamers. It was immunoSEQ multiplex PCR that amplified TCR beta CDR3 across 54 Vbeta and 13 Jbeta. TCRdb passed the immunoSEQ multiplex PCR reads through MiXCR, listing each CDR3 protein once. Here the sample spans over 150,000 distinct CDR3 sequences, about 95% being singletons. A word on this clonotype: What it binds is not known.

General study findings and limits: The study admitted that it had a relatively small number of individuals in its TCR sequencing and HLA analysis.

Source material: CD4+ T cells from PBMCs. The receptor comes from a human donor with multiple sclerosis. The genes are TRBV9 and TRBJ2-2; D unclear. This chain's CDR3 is CASSSHGELFF. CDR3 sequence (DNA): TGTGCCAGCAGCTCACATGGGGAGCTGTTTTTT.